Listed below are T cell receptor beta chains from one sample, sequenced in a study of T-cell reconstitution after alpha-beta-depleted transplantation in children. TCRdb called the PCR reads again in MiXCR, with one record for every CDR3 protein. The table lists about 260,000 distinct CDR3 sequences, more than 9% of them singletons. The sample consisted of peripheral blood, taken 180 days after TCRalphabeta/CD19-depleted stem cell transplant. The receptor source for this set is a male patient aged 2-10 years who had a stem cell transplant for chronic granulomatous disease, so the T cells may come from the graft donor. The CDR3 runs from the conserved cysteine through the conserved F or W. D genes are given only for firm matches. Where a row states a size, it is once, few, many or the class of an expanded clone; other rows omit it.

D gene,clone size,J gene,V gene,CDR3 DNA,CDR3 protein
NA,many,TRBJ1-5,TRBV12-3/TRBV12-4,TGTGCCAGCAGTTTAAGGGACGTTAGCAATCAGCCCCAGCATTTT,CASSLRDVSNQPQHF
TRBD2,many,TRBJ2-5,TRBV20-1,TGCAGTGCTTACCGGCGGGAGGGCCGGGAGACCCAGTACTTC,CSAYRREGRETQYF
NA,many,TRBJ2-2,TRBV27,TGTGCCAGCAGTTCCCGGGGCAGCCACGGGGAGCTGTTTTTT,CASSSRGSHGELFF
NA,many,TRBJ1-1,TRBV27,TGTGCCAGCCTTGGGGGAATCGAAGCTTTCTTT,CASLGGIEAFF
TRBD2,many,TRBJ2-1,TRBV20-1,TGCAGTGCTAGAGAAAGCGGGAGAAGAAGGTATGAGCAGTTCTTC,CSARESGRRRYEQFF
NA,many,TRBJ1-3,TRBV3-1,TGTGCCAGCTCAACCGGGACCGCAACGGCTTTT,CASSTGTATAF
NA,many,TRBJ1-1,TRBV5-4,TGTGCCAGCAGCTTTCAGCCACGGGGGGACACTGAAGCTTTCTTT,CASSFQPRGDTEAFF
NA,many,TRBJ2-1,TRBV5-1,TGCGCCAGCAGCTTGGGGACGGGAACCGTGTTTTTCGATGAGCAGTTCTTC,CASSLGTGTVFFDEQFF
NA,few,TRBJ2-3,TRBV2,TGTGCCAGCAGTGAACTTTCATTCGCGAGCACAGATACGCAGTATTTT,CASSELSFASTDTQYF
NA,NA,TRBJ1-5,TRBV18,TGTGCCAGCGCAGGTAACAATCAGCCCCAGCATTTT,CASAGNNQPQHF
TRBD2,many,TRBJ2-3,TRBV28,TGTGCCAGCTACCGGGAGGTGGATACGCAGTATTTT,CASYREVDTQYF
NA,many,TRBJ2-1,TRBV7-9,TGTGCCAGCAGCTTAGCGGGCAGCGGGTCCTACAATGAGCAGTTCTTC,CASSLAGSGSYNEQFF
NA,few,TRBJ2-7,TRBV28,TGTGCCAGCAGTTCCGACGGAATCTACGAGCAGTACTTC,CASSSDGIYEQYF
NA,many,TRBJ2-7,TRBV5-1,TGCGCCAGCAGCTTGGAGTTCGGATACTCAGACTACGAGCAGTACTTC,CASSLEFGYSDYEQYF
NA,NA,TRBJ2-7,TRBV28,TGTGCCAGCAGCCAACGAAGAGGCCCCCCCTACGAGCAGTACTTC,CASSQRRGPPYEQYF
NA,many,TRBJ2-1,TRBV5-1,TGCGCCAGCAGCTTTCCGGGACTCCTAACATACAATGAGCAGTTCTTC,CASSFPGLLTYNEQFF
TRBD2,NA,TRBJ2-1,TRBV18,TGTGCCAGCTCACCCCTGAGCCTATCGGGGGGTAGCTCCTACAATGAGCAGTTCTTC,CASSPLSLSGGSSYNEQFF
NA,many,TRBJ1-1,TRBV29-1,TGCAGCGCTTGTGAGGTTGGCACTGAAGCTTTCTTT,CSACEVGTEAFF
NA,many,TRBJ1-6,TRBV5-1,TGCGCCAGCACGCCTGGGGGGGTTAATTCACCCCTCCACTTT,CASTPGGVNSPLHF
NA,many,TRBJ2-1,TRBV4-3,TGCGCCAGCAGCCAAGAGGTCTCATCCTACAATGAGCAGTTCTTC,CASSQEVSSYNEQFF
NA,many,TRBJ2-3,TRBV5-1,TGCGCCAGCAGCCCGGTTGACCCACACACAGATACGCAGTATTTT,CASSPVDPHTDTQYF
NA,many,TRBJ2-3,TRBV5-8,TGTGCCAGCAGCTTGGCCATACTAGTTAAGACAGATACGCAGTATTTT,CASSLAILVKTDTQYF
TRBD1,many,TRBJ1-5,TRBV20-1,TGCAGTGCTAGAGAGAGGGACAGGTCTAGGTTCAGCAATCAGCCCCAGCATTTT,CSARERDRSRFSNQPQHF
NA,NA,TRBJ2-5,TRBV5-6,TGTGCCAGCAGCTTAAACAGGGAAAAAGAGACCCAGTACTTC,CASSLNREKETQYF
TRBD1,many,TRBJ2-5,TRBV20-1,TGCAGTGCTACAGCCCCGACAGGGTCGGAGACCCAGTACTTC,CSATAPTGSETQYF
NA,few,TRBJ1-5,TRBV12-3/TRBV12-4,TGTGCCAGCAGCAGAGGGTCTCGTGGTAGCAATCAGCCCCAGCATTTT,CASSRGSRGSNQPQHF
TRBD2,many,TRBJ2-3,TRBV29-1,TGCAGCACGGGAGGGGGAGGGGTGTCCGGTACGCAGTATTTT,CSTGGGGVSGTQYF
TRBD1,many,TRBJ2-7,TRBV5-1,TGCGCCAGCAGCCCCGGGACAGTTCCTTACGAGCAGTACTTC,CASSPGTVPYEQYF
TRBD1,NA,TRBJ2-7,TRBV5-1,TGCGCCAGCAGCTCCGGGACAGGGTTCCACGAGCAGTACTTC,CASSSGTGFHEQYF
TRBD2,NA,TRBJ2-1,TRBV12-3/TRBV12-4,TGTGCCAGCAGTTTATTGGCGGGAGTGATTGAGCAGTTCTTC,CASSLLAGVIEQFF
TRBD1,many,TRBJ2-1,TRBV29-1,TGCAGCGGGGCACGACAGGGGAGGAAAAATGAGCAGTTCTTC,CSGARQGRKNEQFF
TRBD1,many,TRBJ2-7,TRBV5-1,TGCGCCAGCAGCTTGGTAGGGACAGCCTCCTACGAGCAGTACTTC,CASSLVGTASYEQYF
NA,many,TRBJ2-1,TRBV5-1,TGCGCCAGCAGCTTCCAATACTACAATGAGCAGTTCTTC,CASSFQYYNEQFF
NA,many,TRBJ2-1,TRBV7-6,TGTGCCAGCAGCTTAGGGGCGGGAAACAATGAGCAGTTCTTC,CASSLGAGNNEQFF
TRBD2,many,TRBJ2-3,TRBV12-3/TRBV12-4,TGTGCCAGCAGTCCACTAGGACTAGCGGGGGGGGATACGCAGTATTTT,CASSPLGLAGGDTQYF
NA,many,TRBJ1-1,TRBV5-1,TGCGCCAGCAGCTTGTTTCGGAAGAACACTGAAGCTTTCTTT,CASSLFRKNTEAFF
TRBD2,many,TRBJ2-1,TRBV20-1,TGCAGTGCTAGTGCCCCACTAGCGGGAGGAGATGAGCAGTTCTTC,CSASAPLAGGDEQFF
NA,many,TRBJ1-1,TRBV28,TGTGCCAGCCTTCAAGGGGGGCTGAACACTGAAGCTTTCTTT,CASLQGGLNTEAFF
NA,many,TRBJ1-2,TRBV4-3,TGCGCCAGCAGCCATGGGAATAACTATGGCTACACCTTC,CASSHGNNYGYTF
NA,NA,TRBJ2-7,TRBV12-3/TRBV12-4,TGTGCCAGCAGTCCAGAGGCAGGCCTCTTCTACGAGCAGTACTTC,CASSPEAGLFYEQYF
NA,NA,TRBJ2-3,TRBV7-3,TGTGCCAGCAGCACCTCCCTCACAGATACGCAGTATTTT,CASSTSLTDTQYF
TRBD1,many,TRBJ2-1,TRBV7-3,TGTGCCAGCAGCTTTTATGGGACAGACTCCTACAATGAGCAGTTCTTC,CASSFYGTDSYNEQFF
TRBD1,many,TRBJ2-7,TRBV20-1,TGCAGTGCTGGACCACGTGGACAGGGGGGCGAGCAGTACTTC,CSAGPRGQGGEQYF